This T cell receptor beta chain stems from a study of shared clonotypes between healthy human individuals. At the level of the study: Three plates each covered CD4 naive and memory; CD8 naive two, CD8 memory one.

Assay execution took place at the deep level. For every subset, genomic DNA was evenly distributed across several immunoSEQ plates. In the original processing: Filtering was not the same, since immunoSEQ gave junction-only sequences without quality scores. The protocol was immunoSEQ multiplex PCR, while the TCRdb copy is restricted to in-frame clones and leaves out a portion. That table supplies the V and J calls and clone size; D and trimming were determined from the DNA. This sample has over a million clones; 70% to 80% occur once, and the top ten carry roughly 0.57%. Per germline, CDR1 SEHNR and CDR2 FQNEAQ (reference sequence). This CDR3 spans 14 amino acids. J was trimmed by 10 bases and V by 5 bases; bases with no gene match: 11.

The TCR originated in a man between 18 and 35 years old in good health. Some clones in this sample may be carry-over from other donors' samples. Sequencing input: memory CD4+ T cells from PBMCs. Subset noted: CD45RA-negative fraction. The chain employs TRBV7-9 and TRBJ1-1; 9 positions agree with TRBD1. CDR3 coding DNA: TGTGCCAGCAGCCGCGGGACAGGGACTAGTGGAGCTTTCTTT. The encoded protein is CASSRGTGTSGAFF.